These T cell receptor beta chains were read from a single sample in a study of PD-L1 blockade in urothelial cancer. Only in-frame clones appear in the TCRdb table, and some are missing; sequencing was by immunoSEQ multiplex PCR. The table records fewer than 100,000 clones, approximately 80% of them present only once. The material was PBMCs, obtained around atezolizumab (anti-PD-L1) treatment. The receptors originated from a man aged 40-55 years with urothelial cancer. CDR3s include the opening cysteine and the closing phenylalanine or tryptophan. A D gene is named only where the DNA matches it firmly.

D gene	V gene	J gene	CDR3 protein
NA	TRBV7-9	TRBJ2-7	CASSSLGDEQYF
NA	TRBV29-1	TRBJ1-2	CSVEEATGKNYGYTF
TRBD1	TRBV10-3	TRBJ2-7	CAISEPSSGQRTYEQYF
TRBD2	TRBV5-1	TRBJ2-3	CASSLASGSTDTQYF
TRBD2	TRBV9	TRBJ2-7	CASSPTSGSMNEQYF
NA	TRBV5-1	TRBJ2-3	CASSFSGVLSDTQYF
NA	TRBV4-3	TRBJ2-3	CASSDTTGDTQYF
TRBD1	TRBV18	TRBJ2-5	CASSSGQGGKETQYF
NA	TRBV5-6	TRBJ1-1	CASSRGLMNTEAFF
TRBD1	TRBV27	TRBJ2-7	CASSGGTGIYEQYF
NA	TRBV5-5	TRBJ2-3	CASSLWGEYTQYF
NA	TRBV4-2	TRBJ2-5	CASSQAPKETQYF
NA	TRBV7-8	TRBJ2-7	CASSIGHKTYEQYF
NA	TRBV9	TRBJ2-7	CASSVVELAGEQYF
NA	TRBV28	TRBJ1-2	CASREVYGYTF
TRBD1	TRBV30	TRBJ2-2	CAWTGQGRGELFF
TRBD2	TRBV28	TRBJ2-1	CASSLGLAKHNEQFF
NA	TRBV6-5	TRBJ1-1	CASSSLTVMNTEAFF
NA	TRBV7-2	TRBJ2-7	CASNGDTKQYF
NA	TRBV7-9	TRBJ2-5	CASSLLSGLQYQETQYF